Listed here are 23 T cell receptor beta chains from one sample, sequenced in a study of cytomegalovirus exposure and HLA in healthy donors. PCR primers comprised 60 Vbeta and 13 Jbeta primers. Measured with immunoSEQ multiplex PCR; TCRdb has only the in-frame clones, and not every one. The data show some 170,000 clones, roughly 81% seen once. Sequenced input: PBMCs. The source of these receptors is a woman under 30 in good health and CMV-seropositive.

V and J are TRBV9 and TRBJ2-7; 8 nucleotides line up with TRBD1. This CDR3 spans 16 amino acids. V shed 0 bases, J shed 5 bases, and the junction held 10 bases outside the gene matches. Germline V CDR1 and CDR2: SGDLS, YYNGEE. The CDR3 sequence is CASSVADRQGYNEQYF. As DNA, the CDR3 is TGTGCCAGCAGCGTAGCTGATCGACAGGGGTACAACGAGCAGTACTTC.

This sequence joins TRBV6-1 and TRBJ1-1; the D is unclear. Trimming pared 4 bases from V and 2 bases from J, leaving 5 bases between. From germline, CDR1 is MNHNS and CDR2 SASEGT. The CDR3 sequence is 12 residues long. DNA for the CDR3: TGTGCCAGCAGTGTAATAAACACTGAAGCTTTCTTT. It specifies CASSVINTEAFF.

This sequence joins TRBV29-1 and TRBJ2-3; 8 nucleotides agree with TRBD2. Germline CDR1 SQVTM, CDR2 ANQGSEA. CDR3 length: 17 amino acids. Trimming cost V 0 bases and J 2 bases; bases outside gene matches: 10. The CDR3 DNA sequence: TGCAGCGTTGAAGATCTTCCACTAGCGGTCCCCACAGATACGCAGTATTTT. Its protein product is CSVEDLPLAVPTDTQYF.

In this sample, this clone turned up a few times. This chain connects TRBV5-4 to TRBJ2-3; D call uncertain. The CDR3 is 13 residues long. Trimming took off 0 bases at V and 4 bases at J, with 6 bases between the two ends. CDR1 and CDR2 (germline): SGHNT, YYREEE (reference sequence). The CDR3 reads CASSLVRSDTQYF. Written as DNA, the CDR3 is TGTGCCAGCAGCTTGGTGAGATCAGATACGCAGTATTTT.

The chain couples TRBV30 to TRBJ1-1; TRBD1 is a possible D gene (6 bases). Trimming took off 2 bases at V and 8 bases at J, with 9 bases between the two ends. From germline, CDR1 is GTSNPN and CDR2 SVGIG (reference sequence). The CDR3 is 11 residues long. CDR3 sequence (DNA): TGTGCCTGGAGTACAGGGTCGGAAGCTTTCTTT. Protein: CAWSTGSEAFF.

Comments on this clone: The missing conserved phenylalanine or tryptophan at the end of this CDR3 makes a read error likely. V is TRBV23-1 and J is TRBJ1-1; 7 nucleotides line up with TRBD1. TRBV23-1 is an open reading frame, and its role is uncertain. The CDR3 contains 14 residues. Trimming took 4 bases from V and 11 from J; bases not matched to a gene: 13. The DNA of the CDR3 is TGCGCCAGCAGTCGCCTCCCCAGGGGGAAGCAGGCTTTCCTT. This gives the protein CASSRLPRGKQAFL.

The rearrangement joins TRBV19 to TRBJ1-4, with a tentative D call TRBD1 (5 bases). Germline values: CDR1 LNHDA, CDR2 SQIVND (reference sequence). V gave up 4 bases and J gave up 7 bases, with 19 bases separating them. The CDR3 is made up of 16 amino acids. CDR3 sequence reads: CASSTPLGHEVEKLFF. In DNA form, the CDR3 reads TGTGCCAGTAGTACCCCTCTCGGACACGAGGTTGAAAAACTGTTTTTT.

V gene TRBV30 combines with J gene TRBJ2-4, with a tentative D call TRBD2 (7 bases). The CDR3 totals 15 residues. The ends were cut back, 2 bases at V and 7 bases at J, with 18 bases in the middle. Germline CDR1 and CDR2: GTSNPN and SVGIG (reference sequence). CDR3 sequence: CAWSSGEGPSNIQYF. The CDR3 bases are TGTGCCTGGAGTTCAGGGGAGGGGCCAAGCAACATTCAGTACTTC. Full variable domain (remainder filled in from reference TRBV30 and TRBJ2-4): SQTIHQWPATLVQPVGSPLSLECTVEGTSNPNLYWYRQAAGRGLQLLFYSVGIGQISSEVPQNLSASRPQDRQFILSSKKLLLSDSGFYLCAWSSGEGPSNIQYFGAGTRLSVL.

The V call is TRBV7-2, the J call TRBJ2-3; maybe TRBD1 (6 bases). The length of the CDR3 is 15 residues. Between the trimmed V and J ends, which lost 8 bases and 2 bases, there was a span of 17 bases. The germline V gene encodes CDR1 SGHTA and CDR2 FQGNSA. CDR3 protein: CASAPENRDTDTQYF. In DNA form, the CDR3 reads TGTGCCAGCGCCCCCGAAAACAGGGACACAGATACGCAGTATTTT.

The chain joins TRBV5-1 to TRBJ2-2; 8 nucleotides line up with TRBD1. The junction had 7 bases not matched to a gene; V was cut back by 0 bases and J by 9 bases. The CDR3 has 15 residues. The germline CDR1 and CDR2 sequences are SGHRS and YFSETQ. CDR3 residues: CASSLAESGGRELFF. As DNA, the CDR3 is TGCGCCAGCAGCTTGGCCGAGTCAGGGGGCCGGGAGCTGTTTTTT.

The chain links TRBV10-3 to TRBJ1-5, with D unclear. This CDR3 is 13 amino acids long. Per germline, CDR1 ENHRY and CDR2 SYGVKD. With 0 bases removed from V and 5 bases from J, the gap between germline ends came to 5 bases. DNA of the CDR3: TGTGCCATCAGTGAGTCGAGCGATCAGCCCCAGCATTTT. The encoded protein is CAISESSDQPQHF.

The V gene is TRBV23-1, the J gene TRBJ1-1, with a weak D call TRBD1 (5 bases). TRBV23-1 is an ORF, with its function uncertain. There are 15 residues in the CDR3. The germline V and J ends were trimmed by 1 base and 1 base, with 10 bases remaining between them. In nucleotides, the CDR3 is TGCGCCAGCAGTCAATTGGGCAGGGAGAACACTGAAGCTTTCTTT. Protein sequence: CASSQLGRENTEAFF.

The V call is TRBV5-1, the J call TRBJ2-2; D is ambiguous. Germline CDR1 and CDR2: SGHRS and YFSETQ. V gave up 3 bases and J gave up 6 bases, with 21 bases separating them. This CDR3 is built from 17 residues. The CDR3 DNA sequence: TGCGCCAGCAGCTCGCCTAGACTCCTAACGAAAGCCGGGGAGCTGTTTTTT. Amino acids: CASSSPRLLTKAGELFF.

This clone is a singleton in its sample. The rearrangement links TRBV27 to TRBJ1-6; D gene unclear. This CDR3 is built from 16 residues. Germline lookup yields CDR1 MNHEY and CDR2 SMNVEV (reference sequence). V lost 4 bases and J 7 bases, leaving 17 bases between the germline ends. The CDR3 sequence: CASSSSSFGLNSPLHF. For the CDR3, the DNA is TGTGCCAGCAGTTCTAGCAGTTTTGGGCTCAATTCACCCCTCCACTTT.

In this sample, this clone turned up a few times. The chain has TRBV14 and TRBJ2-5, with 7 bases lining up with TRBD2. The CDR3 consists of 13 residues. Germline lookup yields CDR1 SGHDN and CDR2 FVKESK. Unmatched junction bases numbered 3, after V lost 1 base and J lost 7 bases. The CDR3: CASSQASGATQYF. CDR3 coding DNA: TGTGCCAGCAGCCAAGCAAGCGGGGCGACCCAGTACTTC.

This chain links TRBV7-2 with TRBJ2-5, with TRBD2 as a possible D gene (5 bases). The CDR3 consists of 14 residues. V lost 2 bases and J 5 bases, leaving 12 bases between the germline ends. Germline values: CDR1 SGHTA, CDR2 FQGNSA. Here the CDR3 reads CASSLSRTGETQYF. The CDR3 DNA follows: TGTGCCAGCAGCTTAAGTCGCACGGGGGAGACCCAGTACTTC.

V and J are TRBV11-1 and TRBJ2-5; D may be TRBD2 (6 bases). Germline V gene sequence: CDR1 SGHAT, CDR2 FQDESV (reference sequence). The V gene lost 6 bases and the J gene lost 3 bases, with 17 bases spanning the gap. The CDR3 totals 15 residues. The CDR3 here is CASSLGGESEETQYF. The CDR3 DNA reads TGTGCCAGCAGTTTGGGGGGAGAGTCGGAAGAGACCCAGTACTTC.

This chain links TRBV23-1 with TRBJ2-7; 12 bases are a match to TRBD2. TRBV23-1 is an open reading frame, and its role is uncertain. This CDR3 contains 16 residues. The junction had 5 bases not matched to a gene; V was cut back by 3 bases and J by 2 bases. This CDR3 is CASSHSTSGGTYEQYF. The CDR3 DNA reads TGCGCCAGCAGTCATTCGACTAGCGGGGGAACCTACGAGCAGTACTTC.

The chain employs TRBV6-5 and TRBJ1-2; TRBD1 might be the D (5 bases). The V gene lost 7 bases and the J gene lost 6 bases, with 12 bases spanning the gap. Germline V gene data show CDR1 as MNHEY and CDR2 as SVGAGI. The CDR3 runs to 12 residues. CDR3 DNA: TGTGCCAGCACGGGGGGGAGGGATGGCTACACCTTC. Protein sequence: CASTGGRDGYTF.

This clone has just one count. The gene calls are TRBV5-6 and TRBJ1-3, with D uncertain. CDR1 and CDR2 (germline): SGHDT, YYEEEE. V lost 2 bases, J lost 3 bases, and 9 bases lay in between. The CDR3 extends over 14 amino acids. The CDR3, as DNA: TGTGCCAGCAGCTTCTCAGGCGTTGGAAACACCATATATTTT. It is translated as CASSFSGVGNTIYF.

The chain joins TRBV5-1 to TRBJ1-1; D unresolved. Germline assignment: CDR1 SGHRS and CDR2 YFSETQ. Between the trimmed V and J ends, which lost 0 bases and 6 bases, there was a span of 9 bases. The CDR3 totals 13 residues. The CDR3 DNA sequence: TGCGCCAGCAGCTTGGAGGAGAGTTCTGAAGCTTTCTTT. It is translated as CASSLEESSEAFF.

CDR3 in DNA: TGTGCCACCAGCAGAGATCTGGCAGCGGGGGGGCGTAATGAGCAGTTCTTC. This sequence encodes CATSRDLAAGGRNEQFF. The gene calls are TRBV15 and TRBJ2-1, with TRBD2 matching over 10 bases. The trim removed 0 bases at V and 7 bases at J, leaving 9 bases unmatched. The CDR3 is made up of 17 amino acids. Looked up from germline, CDR1 is LNHNV and CDR2 is YYDKDF (reference sequence).

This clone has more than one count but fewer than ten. The CDR3 sequence: CASSLITGREYEQYF. In DNA, the CDR3 is TGTGCCAGCAGCTTGATTACAGGGCGTGAGTACGAGCAGTACTTC. This chain uses TRBV5-6 with TRBJ2-7; TRBD1 might be the D (6 bases). In germline, CDR1 is SGHDT, CDR2 YYEEEE. The CDR3 length is 15 residues. Trimming stripped 1 base from V and 4 bases from J, with 15 bases between.